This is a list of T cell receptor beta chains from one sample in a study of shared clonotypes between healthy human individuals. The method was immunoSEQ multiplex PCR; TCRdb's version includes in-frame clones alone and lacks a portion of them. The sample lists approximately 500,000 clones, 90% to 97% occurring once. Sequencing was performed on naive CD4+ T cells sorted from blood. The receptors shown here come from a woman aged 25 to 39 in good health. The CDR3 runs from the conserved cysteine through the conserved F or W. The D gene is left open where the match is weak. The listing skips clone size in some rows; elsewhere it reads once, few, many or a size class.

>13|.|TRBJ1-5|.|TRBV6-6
TGTGCCAGCAGTTACTCACCCAATCAGCCCCAGCATTTT
CASSYSPNQPQHF
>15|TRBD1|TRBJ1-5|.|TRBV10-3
TGTGCCATCAGTGACAGGGGGTATAGCAATCAGCCCCAGCATTTT
CAISDRGYSNQPQHF
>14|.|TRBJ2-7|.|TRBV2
TGTGCCAGCAGTGAGCCTGGGGGGAGCTACGAGCAGTACTTC
CASSEPGGSYEQYF
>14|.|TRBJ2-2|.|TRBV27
TGTGCCAGCAGTGCCCACATGGGCACCGGGGAGCTGTTTTTT
CASSAHMGTGELFF
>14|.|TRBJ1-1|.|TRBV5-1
TGCGCCAGCAGCCCCACGGGGGGCCGGACTGAAGCTTTCTTT
CASSPTGGRTEAFF
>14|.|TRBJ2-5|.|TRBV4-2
TGTGCCAGCAGCCAAGTGGGAGCCCAAGAGACCCAGTACTTC
CASSQVGAQETQYF
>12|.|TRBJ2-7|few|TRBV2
TGTGCCAGCAGTCGTGACGACTACGAGCAGTACTTC
CASSRDDYEQYF
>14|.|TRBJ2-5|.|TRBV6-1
TGTGCCAGTCGGTTGCGAATGTACCAAGAGACCCAGTACTTC
CASRLRMYQETQYF
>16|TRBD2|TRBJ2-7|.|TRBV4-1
TGCGCCAGCAGCCAACGGGGGGACTATCCGGTTGGCGAGCAGTACTTC
CASSQRGDYPVGEQYF
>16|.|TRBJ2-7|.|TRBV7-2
TGTGCCAGCAGCTTCACAGGGGCCCTAGCGGGTTACGAGCAGTACTTC
CASSFTGALAGYEQYF
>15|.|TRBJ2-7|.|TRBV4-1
TGCGCCAGCAGCCCCCCGACCCGGGGTTCAGGTGAGCAGTACTTC
CASSPPTRGSGEQYF